This T cell receptor beta chain was profiled in a study of cytomegalovirus exposure and HLA in healthy donors. Study background: Early release data held 85 million to 95 million unique TCRs from HLA-typed donors. Broader study findings: Indistinguishability led to the exclusion of some V segments, TRBV6-2 and TRBV6-3 included. Later analysis reportedly placed an Asian-associated ancestry cluster below the roughly 640-donor mean in N-insertions.

Comments on this clone: Its specificity is unknown.

In the PCR, 60 Vbeta and 13 Jbeta primers were used. How the authors handled the data: An analysis performed later counted about 80 million unique TCR beta chains (roughly 11 million of them shared). The assay was immunoSEQ multiplex PCR, and TCRdb's table has in-frame clones only and misses some. V, J and clone size were drawn from that table, and D and trimming were deduced from the DNA. This table holds roughly 160,000 clones, roughly 79% found once. The CDR3 loop spans 16 amino acids. CDR1 is SGHTS, CDR2 YDEGEE, per germline. The specimen was PBMCs. This receptor was identified in a woman in her forties or fifties in good health and CMV-seropositive. The chain combines TRBV5-8 with TRBJ2-5; 10 bases match TRBD2. The J call may be incorrect, as the DNA end agrees better with TRBJ2-7. The CDR3 here is CASSSPSGRGSYEQYF. The CDR3 nucleotides are TGTGCCAGCAGCTCCCCAAGCGGGAGGGGCTCCTACGAGCAGTACTTC.